This TCR beta chain was documented in a study of regulatory T cells in long-lasting Graves disease. This clonotype was detected many times. Its antigen is not identified. CDR3 size: 12 residues. Germline V gene sequence: CDR1 DFQATT, CDR2 SNEGSKA (reference sequence). To make TCR beta libraries, researchers used iRepertoire HTBI primers and Arm-PCR of CDR3 regions. TCRdb re-analysed the multiplex PCR reads in MiXCR, keeping a single row per CDR3 protein. The sample lists about 220,000 distinct CDR3 sequences, roughly a fifth occurring once. Time point defined: newly diagnosed GD, antithyroid drugs for less than 3 months. PBMCs provided the RNA from which the TCR library was made. Patients of an endocrinology department in Xi'an, China, were included. General observations from the study: Peripheral blood alone, not thyroid tissue, underwent study.

The same data also contributed to another study, on T cells in Graves' hyperthyroidism and ophthalmopathy. This second study says: Using the HTBI primer set, a first-round RT-PCR was run on the TCR CDR3. Within blood appeared most thyroid clonotypes that had expanded above 0.001.

V gene TRBV20-1 combines with J gene TRBJ2-7; a possible D gene is TRBD2 (5 bases). The material sequenced was peripheral blood mononuclear cells (PBMCs), taken at new diagnosis, from a patient treated with antithyroid drugs. The TCR originated in a woman aged 30 to 39 with Graves disease. Here the CDR3 reads CSGEREVYEQYF. In nucleotides, the CDR3 is TGCAGCGGGGAGCGAGAAGTTTACGAGCAGTACTTC.